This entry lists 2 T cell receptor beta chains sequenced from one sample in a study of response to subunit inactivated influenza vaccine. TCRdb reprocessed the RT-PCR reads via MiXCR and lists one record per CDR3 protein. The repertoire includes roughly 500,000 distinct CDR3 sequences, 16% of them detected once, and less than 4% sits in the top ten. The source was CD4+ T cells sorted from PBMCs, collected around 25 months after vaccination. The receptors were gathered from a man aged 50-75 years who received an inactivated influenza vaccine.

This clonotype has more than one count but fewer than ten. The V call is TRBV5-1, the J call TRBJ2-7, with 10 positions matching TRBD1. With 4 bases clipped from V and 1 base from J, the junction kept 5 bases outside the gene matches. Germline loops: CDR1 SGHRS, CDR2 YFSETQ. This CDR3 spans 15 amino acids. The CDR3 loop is CASSPGTGVSYEQYF. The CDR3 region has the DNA TGCGCCAGCAGCCCCGGGACAGGGGTATCCTACGAGCAGTACTTC.

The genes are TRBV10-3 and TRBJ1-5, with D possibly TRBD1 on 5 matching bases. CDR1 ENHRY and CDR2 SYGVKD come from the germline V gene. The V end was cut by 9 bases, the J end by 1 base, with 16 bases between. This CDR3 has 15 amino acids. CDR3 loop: CAIGARVGSNQPQHF. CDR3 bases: TGTGCCATTGGGGCCCGGGTTGGGAGCAATCAGCCCCAGCATTTT.